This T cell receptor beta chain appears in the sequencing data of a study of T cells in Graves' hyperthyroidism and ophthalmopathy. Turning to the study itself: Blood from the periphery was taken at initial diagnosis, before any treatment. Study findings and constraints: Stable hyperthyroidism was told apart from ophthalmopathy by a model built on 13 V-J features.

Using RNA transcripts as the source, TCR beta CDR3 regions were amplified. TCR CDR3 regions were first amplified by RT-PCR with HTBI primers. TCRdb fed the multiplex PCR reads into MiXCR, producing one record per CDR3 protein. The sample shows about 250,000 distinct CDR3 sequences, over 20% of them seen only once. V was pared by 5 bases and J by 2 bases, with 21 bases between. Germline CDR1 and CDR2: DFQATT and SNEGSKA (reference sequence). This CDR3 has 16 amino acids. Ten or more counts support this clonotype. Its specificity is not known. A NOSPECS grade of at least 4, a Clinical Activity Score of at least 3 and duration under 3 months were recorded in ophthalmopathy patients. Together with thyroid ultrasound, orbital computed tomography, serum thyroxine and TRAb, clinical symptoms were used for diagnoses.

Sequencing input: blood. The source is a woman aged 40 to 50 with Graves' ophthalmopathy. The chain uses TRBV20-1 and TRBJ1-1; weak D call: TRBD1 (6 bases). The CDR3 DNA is TGCAGTGCTCGAGGGGGGGGCCCGCCGTTTAACACTGAAGCTTTCTTT. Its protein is CSARGGGPPFNTEAFF.